This record looks at one T cell receptor (beta chain) sequence and its context. These data originate in a study of CD8 T cells in Susac syndrome. Negative isolation was used for CD8+ and CD4+ T cells and FACS enrichment for TEMRA cells. Trimming removed 2 bases at V and 5 bases at J, with 7 bases between. This CDR3 is built from 13 residues. Reverse transcription of 0.5 to 1 ug RNA was performed with random hexamers. Multiplex immunoSEQ PCR targeted 54 Vbeta and 13 Jbeta TCR beta segments. TCRdb ran MiXCR on the immunoSEQ multiplex PCR reads and lists one entry per CDR3 protein. The sample holds approximately 150,000 distinct CDR3 sequences, roughly 95% seen once.

V and J are TRBV12-3 or TRBV12-4 and TRBJ1-5; no reliable D call. Input material: CD4+ T cells from PBMCs. The receptor was isolated from a human donor in good health. The CDR3 spells CASSLQDYQPQHF. CDR3 sequence (DNA): TGTGCCAGCAGTTTACAGGATTATCAGCCCCAGCATTTT.